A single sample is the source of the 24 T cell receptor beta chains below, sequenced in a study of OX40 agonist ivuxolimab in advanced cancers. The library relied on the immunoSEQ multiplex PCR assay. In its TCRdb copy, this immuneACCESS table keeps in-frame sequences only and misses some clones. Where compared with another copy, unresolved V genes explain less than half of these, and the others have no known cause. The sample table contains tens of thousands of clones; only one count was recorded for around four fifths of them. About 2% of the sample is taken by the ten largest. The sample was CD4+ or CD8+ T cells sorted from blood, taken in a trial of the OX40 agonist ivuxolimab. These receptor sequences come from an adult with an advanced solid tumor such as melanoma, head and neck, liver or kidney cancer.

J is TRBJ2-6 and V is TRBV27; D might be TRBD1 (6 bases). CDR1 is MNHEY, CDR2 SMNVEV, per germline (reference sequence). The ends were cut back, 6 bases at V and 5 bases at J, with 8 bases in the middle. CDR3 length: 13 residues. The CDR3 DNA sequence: TGTGCCAGCAGGAGGGACAGGGCCAACGTCCTGACTTTC. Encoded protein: CASRRDRANVLTF. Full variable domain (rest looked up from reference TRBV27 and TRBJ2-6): EAQVTQNPRYLITVTGKKLTVTCSQNMNHEYMSWYRQDPGLGLRQIYYSMNVEVTDKGDVPEGYKVSRKEKRNFPLILESPSPNQTSLYFCASRRDRANVLTFGAGSRLTVL.

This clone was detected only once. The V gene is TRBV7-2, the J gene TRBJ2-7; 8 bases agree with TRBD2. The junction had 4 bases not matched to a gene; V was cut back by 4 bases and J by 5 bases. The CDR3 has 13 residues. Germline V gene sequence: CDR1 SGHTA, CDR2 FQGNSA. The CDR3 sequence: CASSSVRGDEQYF. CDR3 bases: TGTGCCAGCAGCTCAGTGCGGGGGGACGAGCAGTACTTC.

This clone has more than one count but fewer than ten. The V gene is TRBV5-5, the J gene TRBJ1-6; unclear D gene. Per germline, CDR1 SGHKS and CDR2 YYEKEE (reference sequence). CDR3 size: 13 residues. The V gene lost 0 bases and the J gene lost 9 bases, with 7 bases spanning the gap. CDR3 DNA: TGTGCCAGCAGCTTGGACCCTCGTTCACCCCTCCACTTT. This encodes CASSLDPRSPLHF.

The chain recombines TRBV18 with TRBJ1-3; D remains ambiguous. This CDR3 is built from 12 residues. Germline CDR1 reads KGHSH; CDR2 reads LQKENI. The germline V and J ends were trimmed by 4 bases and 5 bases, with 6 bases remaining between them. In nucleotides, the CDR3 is TGTGCCAGCTCACAGGGTCGAAACACCATATATTTT. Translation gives CASSQGRNTIYF.

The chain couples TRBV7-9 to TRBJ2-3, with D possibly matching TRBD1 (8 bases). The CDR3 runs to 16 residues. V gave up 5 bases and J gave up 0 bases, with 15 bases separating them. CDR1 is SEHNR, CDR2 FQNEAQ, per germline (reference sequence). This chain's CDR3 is CASSPDRGGSTDTQYF. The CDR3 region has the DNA TGTGCCAGCAGCCCCGACAGGGGAGGGAGCACAGATACGCAGTATTTT.

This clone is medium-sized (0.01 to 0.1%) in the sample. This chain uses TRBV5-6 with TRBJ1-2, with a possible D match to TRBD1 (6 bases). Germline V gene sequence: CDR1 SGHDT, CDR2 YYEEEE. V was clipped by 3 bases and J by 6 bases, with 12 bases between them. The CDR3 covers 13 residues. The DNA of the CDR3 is TGTGCCAGCAGCTCCACAGGGTTAGATGGCTACACCTTC. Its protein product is CASSSTGLDGYTF.

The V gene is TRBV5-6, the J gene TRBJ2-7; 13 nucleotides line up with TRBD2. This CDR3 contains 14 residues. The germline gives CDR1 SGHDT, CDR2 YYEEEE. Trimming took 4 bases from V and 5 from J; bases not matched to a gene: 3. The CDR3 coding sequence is TGTGCCAGCAGCCCTGGACTAGCGGGAGACGAGCAGTACTTC. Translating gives CASSPGLAGDEQYF.

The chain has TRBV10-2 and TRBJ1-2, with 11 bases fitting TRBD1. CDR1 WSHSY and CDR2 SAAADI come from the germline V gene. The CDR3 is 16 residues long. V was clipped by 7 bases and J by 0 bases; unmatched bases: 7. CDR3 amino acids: CASTEDRGLANYGYTF. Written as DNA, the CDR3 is TGCGCCAGCACCGAGGACAGGGGGCTAGCTAACTATGGCTACACCTTC.

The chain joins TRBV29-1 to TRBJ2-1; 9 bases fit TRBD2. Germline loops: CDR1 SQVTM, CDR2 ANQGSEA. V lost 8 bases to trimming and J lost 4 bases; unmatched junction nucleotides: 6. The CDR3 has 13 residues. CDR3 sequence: CSTGTSRYNEQFF. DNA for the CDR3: TGCAGCACAGGGACTAGCCGATACAATGAGCAGTTCTTC.

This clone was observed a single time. CDR3: CAWGAQETQYF. CDR3 bases: TGTGCCTGGGGGGCACAAGAGACCCAGTACTTC. The rearrangement links TRBV30 to TRBJ2-5; weak D call: TRBD1 (5 bases). Germline loops: CDR1 GTSNPN, CDR2 SVGIG (reference sequence). The V end lost 5 bases, the J end lost 2 bases, and 6 bases lay between the germline ends. The CDR3 has 11 residues.

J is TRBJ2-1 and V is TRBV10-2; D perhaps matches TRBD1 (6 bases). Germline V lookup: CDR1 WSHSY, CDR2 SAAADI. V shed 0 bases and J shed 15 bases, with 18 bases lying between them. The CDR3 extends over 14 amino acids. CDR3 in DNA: TGCGCCAGCAGTGAGTCCCACCTCCAGGGGTATCTGTTCTTC. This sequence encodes CASSESHLQGYLFF.

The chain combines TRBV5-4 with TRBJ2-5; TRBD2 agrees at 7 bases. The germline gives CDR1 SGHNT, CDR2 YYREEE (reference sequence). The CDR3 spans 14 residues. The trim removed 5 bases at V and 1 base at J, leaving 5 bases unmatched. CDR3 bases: TGTGCCAGCAGTCCAGCGGGAAGCCAAGAGACCCAGTACTTC. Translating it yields CASSPAGSQETQYF.

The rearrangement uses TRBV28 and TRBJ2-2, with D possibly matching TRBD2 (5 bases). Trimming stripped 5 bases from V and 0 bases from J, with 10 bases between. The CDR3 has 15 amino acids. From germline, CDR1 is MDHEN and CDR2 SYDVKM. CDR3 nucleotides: TGTGCCAGCAGTGAACCCGGGACGAACACCGGGGAGCTGTTTTTT. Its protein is CASSEPGTNTGELFF.

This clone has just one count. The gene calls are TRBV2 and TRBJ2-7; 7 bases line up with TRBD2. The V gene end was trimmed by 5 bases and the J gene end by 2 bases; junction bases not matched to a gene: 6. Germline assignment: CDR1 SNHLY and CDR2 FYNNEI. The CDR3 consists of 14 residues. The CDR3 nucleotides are TGTGCCAGCAGTACGAACGGGAGGCCCTACGAGCAGTACTTC. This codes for CASSTNGRPYEQYF.

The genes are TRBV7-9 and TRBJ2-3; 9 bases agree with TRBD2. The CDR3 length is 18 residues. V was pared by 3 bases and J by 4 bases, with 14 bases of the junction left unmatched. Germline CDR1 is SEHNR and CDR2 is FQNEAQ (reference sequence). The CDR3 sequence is CASSFKYGWREGADTQYF. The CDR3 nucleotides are TGTGCCAGCAGCTTCAAATATGGGTGGCGGGAGGGGGCAGATACGCAGTATTTT.

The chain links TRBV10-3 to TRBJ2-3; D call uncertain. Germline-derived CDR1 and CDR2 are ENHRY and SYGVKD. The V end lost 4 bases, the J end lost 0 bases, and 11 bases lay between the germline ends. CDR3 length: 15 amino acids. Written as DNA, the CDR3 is TGTGCCATCAGTGGTCAGGCAACTAGCACAGATACGCAGTATTTT. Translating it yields CAISGQATSTDTQYF.

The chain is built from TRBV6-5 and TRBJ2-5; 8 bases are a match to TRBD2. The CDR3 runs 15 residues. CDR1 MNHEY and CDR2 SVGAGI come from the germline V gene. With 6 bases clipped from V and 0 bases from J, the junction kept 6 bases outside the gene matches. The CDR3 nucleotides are TGTGCCAGCAGGCGGGGGGTTGGATACCAAGAGACCCAGTACTTC. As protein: CASRRGVGYQETQYF.

The CDR3 loop is CASSKGISGDSYEQYF. The CDR3, as DNA: TGTGCCAGCAGCAAAGGTATTAGCGGGGACTCCTACGAGCAGTACTTC. The genes are TRBV21-1 and TRBJ2-7; the tabulated D call, TRBD2, remains unverified against the DNA. TRBV21-1 is assigned pseudogene status. This CDR3 comprises 16 residues.

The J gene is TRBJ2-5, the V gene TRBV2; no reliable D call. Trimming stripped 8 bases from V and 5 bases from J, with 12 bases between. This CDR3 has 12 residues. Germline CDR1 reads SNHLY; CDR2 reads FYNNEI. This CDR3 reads CASGFSRETQYF. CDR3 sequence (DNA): TGTGCCAGCGGTTTCAGTCGCGAGACCCAGTACTTC.

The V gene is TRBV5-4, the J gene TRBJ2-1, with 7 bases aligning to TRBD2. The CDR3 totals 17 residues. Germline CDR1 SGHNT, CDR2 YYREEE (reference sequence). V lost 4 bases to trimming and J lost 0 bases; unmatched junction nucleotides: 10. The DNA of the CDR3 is TGTGCCAGCAGCCCCTCGACTAGCAGGAGCTCCTACAATGAGCAGTTCTTC. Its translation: CASSPSTSRSSYNEQFF.

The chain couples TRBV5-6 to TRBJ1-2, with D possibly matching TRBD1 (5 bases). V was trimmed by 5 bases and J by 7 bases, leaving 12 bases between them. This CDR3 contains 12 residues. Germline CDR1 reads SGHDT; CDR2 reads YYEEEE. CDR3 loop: CASSRGKSGYTF. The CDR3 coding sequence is TGTGCCAGCAGTCGGGGGAAGAGTGGCTACACCTTC.

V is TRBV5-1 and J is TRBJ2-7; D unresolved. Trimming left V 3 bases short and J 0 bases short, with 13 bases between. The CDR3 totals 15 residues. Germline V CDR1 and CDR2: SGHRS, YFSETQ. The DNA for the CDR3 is TGCGCCAGCAGCTCAGGCTTTTTGAGCTCCTACGAGCAGTACTTC. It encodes CASSSGFLSSYEQYF.

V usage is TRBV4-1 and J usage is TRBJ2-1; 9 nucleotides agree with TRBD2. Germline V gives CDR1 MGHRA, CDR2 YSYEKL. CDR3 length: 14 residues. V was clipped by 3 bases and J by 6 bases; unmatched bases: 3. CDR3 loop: CASSQGLASNEQFF. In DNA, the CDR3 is TGCGCCAGCAGCCAGGGACTAGCCTCCAATGAGCAGTTCTTC.

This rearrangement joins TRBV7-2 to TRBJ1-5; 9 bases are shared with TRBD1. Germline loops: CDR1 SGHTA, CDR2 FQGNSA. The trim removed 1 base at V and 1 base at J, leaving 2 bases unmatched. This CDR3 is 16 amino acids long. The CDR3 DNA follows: TGTGCCAGCAGCTTAGTCGGGACAGGGAGCAATCAGCCCCAGCATTTT. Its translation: CASSLVGTGSNQPQHF. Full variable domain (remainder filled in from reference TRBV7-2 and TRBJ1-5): GAGVSQSPSNKVTEKGKDVELRCDPISGHTALYWYRQSLGQGLEFLIYFQGNSAPDKSGLPSDRFSAERTGGSVSTLTIQRTQQEDSAVYLCASSLVGTGSNQPQHFGDGTRLSIL.